This paragraph covers one T cell receptor (beta chain) sequence. Its antigen is as yet unknown. The data belong to a study of T-cell reconstitution after alpha-beta-depleted transplantation in children. Study-level points and caveats: As was reported, about two months after transplant, alpha-beta T cells came from several hundred expanded graft clones. From surviving recipient T cells and thymic progenitors came the high day-60 TCRbeta diversity observed in some patients.

Preparation of the TCRbeta library involved a method that used unique molecular identifiers. One entry per CDR3 protein results from TCRdb running MiXCR on the PCR reads. Here the sample spans a few hundred thousand distinct CDR3 sequences, 11% being singletons. V was trimmed by 5 bases and J by 6 bases, leaving 11 bases between them. Germline V CDR1 and CDR2: LNHDA, SQIVND (reference sequence). The CDR3 is 13 amino acids. The sequenced sample was peripheral blood, obtained 180 days after TCRalphabeta/CD19-depleted stem cell transplant. The chain recombines TRBV19 with TRBJ2-1; D not certain. This TCR came from a male patient aged 2-10 years who had a stem cell transplant for chronic granulomatous disease, so the T cells may come from the graft donor. The CDR3 loop is CASSLAHPNEQFF. CDR3 sequence (DNA): TGTGCCAGTAGTTTAGCCCATCCCAATGAGCAGTTCTTC.